The rows below give T cell receptor beta chains drawn from one sample of a study of PD-1 blockade in classical Hodgkin lymphoma. This table comes from immunoSEQ multiplex PCR, and its TCRdb copy is limited to in-frame clones, with some not included. The table records approximately 20,000 clones, around 84% of them present only once. The starting material was peripheral blood mononuclear cells (PBMCs), obtained before the fourth cycle of nivolumab. The origin of the receptors is a human donor with classical Hodgkin lymphoma. CDR3s leave out the opening cysteine and the closing phenylalanine or tryptophan. The order of the fields is J gene, V gene, CDR3 protein.

J gene: TRBJ2-5; V gene: TRBV9; CDR3 protein: ASSGSGLAGEETQY
J gene: TRBJ1-3; V gene: TRBV2; CDR3 protein: ASRDQGPSGNTIY
J gene: TRBJ1-2; V gene: TRBV19; CDR3 protein: ASSMTGSWGNYGYT
J gene: TRBJ1-2; V gene: TRBV7-9; CDR3 protein: ASSSPNSGAETYGYT
J gene: TRBJ2-4; V gene: TRBV15; CDR3 protein: ATSRDSLQTKNIQY
J gene: TRBJ1-4; V gene: TRBV18; CDR3 protein: ASSREGQGGEKLF
J gene: TRBJ1-1; V gene: TRBV18; CDR3 protein: ASSPLPVGGNTEAF
J gene: TRBJ1-4; V gene: TRBV7-2; CDR3 protein: ASSLGRGTTNEKLF
J gene: TRBJ2-2; V gene: TRBV9; CDR3 protein: ASSVAPEPSAYTGELF
J gene: TRBJ2-5; V gene: TRBV28; CDR3 protein: ASSFSGAPRKETQY
J gene: TRBJ2-3; V gene: TRBV7-2; CDR3 protein: ASSPGGGIFTDTQY
J gene: TRBJ1-3; V gene: TRBV1; CDR3 protein: TSSPGPGGRNTIY
J gene: TRBJ1-1; V gene: TRBV7-2; CDR3 protein: ASSLGTGGNTEAF
J gene: TRBJ2-3; V gene: TRBV27; CDR3 protein: ASSLVGVSTDTQY
J gene: TRBJ2-3; V gene: TRBV12-5; CDR3 protein: ASGSTGADTQY
J gene: TRBJ1-5; V gene: TRBV6-6; CDR3 protein: ASSWDSSNQPQH
J gene: TRBJ2-7; V gene: TRBV5-6; CDR3 protein: ASSRRSGPRV
J gene: TRBJ2-2; V gene: TRBV19; CDR3 protein: ASSYPTDRANTGELF
J gene: TRBJ2-3; V gene: TRBV6-5; CDR3 protein: ATLSGWPQY
J gene: TRBJ2-3; V gene: TRBV4-3; CDR3 protein: ASSQDYSRVDTQY
J gene: TRBJ2-2; V gene: TRBV4-3; CDR3 protein: ASSQDLTYTGELF
J gene: TRBJ1-6; V gene: TRBV10-3; CDR3 protein: AIRSDRPNSPLH
J gene: TRBJ1-3; V gene: TRBV7-9; CDR3 protein: ASSWDSLSGNTIY
J gene: TRBJ2-3; V gene: TRBV19; CDR3 protein: ASSMVGSTDTQY
J gene: TRBJ2-2; V gene: TRBV4-2; CDR3 protein: ASSQGSGGSGGTGELF
J gene: TRBJ2-1; V gene: TRBV5-1; CDR3 protein: ASSLAGGPTGEQF
J gene: TRBJ2-5; V gene: TRBV7-8; CDR3 protein: ASSLTPAPGGETQY
J gene: TRBJ2-3; V gene: TRBV27; CDR3 protein: ASSLYGSGGTDTQY
J gene: TRBJ2-3; V gene: TRBV5-6; CDR3 protein: ASSLIREPNTDTQY
J gene: TRBJ2-2; V gene: TRBV6-1; CDR3 protein: ASSEAPGGSTGELF
J gene: TRBJ1-1; V gene: TRBV19; CDR3 protein: ASSGTANTEAF
J gene: TRBJ2-7; V gene: TRBV14; CDR3 protein: ARSVRGATGEQY
J gene: TRBJ2-1; V gene: TRBV7-2; CDR3 protein: ASSLSGVSYNEQF
J gene: TRBJ2-7; V gene: TRBV4-3; CDR3 protein: ASSRRGQGSHEQY
J gene: TRBJ1-5; V gene: TRBV30; CDR3 protein: AWGQYSNQPQH
J gene: TRBJ1-2; V gene: TRBV29-1; CDR3 protein: SVRGLYGYT
J gene: TRBJ1-2; V gene: TRBV5-1; CDR3 protein: ASSLAGLRTGGNSDYGYT
J gene: TRBJ2-3; V gene: TRBV19; CDR3 protein: ASSMRTGGTDTQY
J gene: TRBJ1-3; V gene: TRBV9; CDR3 protein: ASSVGGPDSGNTIY
J gene: TRBJ1-4; V gene: TRBV6-5; CDR3 protein: ASSYSYGGGEKLF
J gene: TRBJ1-2; V gene: TRBV6-5; CDR3 protein: ASSYGGKYGYT
J gene: TRBJ1-4; V gene: TRBV7-9; CDR3 protein: ASSPGRAATNEKLF
J gene: TRBJ2-7; V gene: TRBV7-2; CDR3 protein: ASSLRLAHLSGAHEQY
J gene: TRBJ2-1; V gene: TRBV4-2; CDR3 protein: ASSQGVVVGLAGGSSYNEQF
J gene: TRBJ2-1; V gene: TRBV29-1; CDR3 protein: SVARGNEQF
J gene: TRBJ2-7; V gene: TRBV11-2; CDR3 protein: ASSLDGLAGKYEQY
J gene: TRBJ2-6; V gene: TRBV27; CDR3 protein: ASSLFWAPEGAGANVLT
J gene: TRBJ2-7; V gene: TRBV15; CDR3 protein: ATSRVAAYEQY
J gene: TRBJ2-1; V gene: TRBV29-1; CDR3 protein: SILGQGAYNEQF
J gene: TRBJ2-3; V gene: TRBV11-3; CDR3 protein: ASSLGQGSTDTQY
J gene: TRBJ2-3; V gene: TRBV27; CDR3 protein: ASSHPFYGLAGDKDTQY
J gene: TRBJ2-1; V gene: TRBV6-1; CDR3 protein: ASSEQVSEQF
J gene: TRBJ2-2; V gene: TRBV19; CDR3 protein: ASSKRVGTGELF
J gene: TRBJ2-2; V gene: TRBV5-6; CDR3 protein: ASSFRLSNTGELF
J gene: TRBJ2-5; V gene: TRBV6-1; CDR3 protein: ASRSLAGKETQY
J gene: TRBJ2-1; V gene: TRBV6-1; CDR3 protein: ASGGVRYNEQF
J gene: TRBJ2-3; V gene: TRBV7-8; CDR3 protein: ASSLTPGGGRSTDTQY